Described below is a single T cell receptor (beta chain) sequence and its context. Its antigen is not known. The sample belongs to a study of Ad26.COV2.S vaccination and SARS-CoV-2 variants. Across the study: Intramuscular Ad26.COV2.S at 5x10^10 or 1x10^11 viral particles.

V was clipped by 1 base and J by 5 bases, with 24 bases between them. CDR1 and CDR2 from the germline V gene are SGHTA and FQGNSA. The CDR3 is 18 amino acids. Treatment defined: some 19 received Ad26.COV2.S at low or high dose, single or two shots; about 5 received placebo; per-sample allocation not given. Samples were taken on day 63 after the first vaccine or placebo injection. This vaccine is an Ad26 vector that expresses the Wuhan-strain SARS-CoV-2 spike. Here immunoSEQ multiplex PCR was the method, and the copy in TCRdb shows in-frame clones only, minus some. The table records a few hundred thousand clones, almost 90% of them present only once. Study outcomes and limitations: Vaccinees displayed broader spike-specific TCR repertoires than placebo recipients. For non-spike TCRs, breadth in vaccine recipients resembled that in placebo recipients.

This clonotype was obtained from a person aged 18-60 years who received the Ad26.COV2.S COVID-19 vaccine or a placebo. V gene TRBV7-2 combines with J gene TRBJ2-7; D is undetermined. The sequencing here drew on peripheral blood, taken in a trial of Ad26.COV2.S vaccine versus placebo. CDR3 amino acids: CASSLEKSSYRYNHEQYF. The CDR3 DNA reads as TGTGCCAGCAGCTTAGAGAAGTCCAGTTATCGTTATAACCACGAGCAGTACTTC.